This T cell receptor beta chain was sequenced during a study of shared clonotypes between healthy human individuals. Study conclusions and caveats: Clonotype sharing across several donors was observed for around 5% of naive CD4 clonotypes. The study's rarefaction showed incomplete sorted-subset sequencing despite large depth. What naive subsets generally showed was a larger estimated richness than memory subsets showed.

As regards this clone: The target antigen is unknown.

Germline V gene lookup returns CDR1 SNHLY and CDR2 FYNNEI. The J segment lost 1 base and the V segment lost 6 bases, leaving 18 bases of the junction unmatched. The length of the CDR3 is 19 residues. Deep was the level used in running the assay. Sequencing was performed with immunoSEQ multiplex PCR; in TCRdb, only in-frame clones are kept and a portion is missing. Among around 1.6 million clones listed, around 98% were seen once. The receptor comes from a man younger than 40 in good health. The V gene is TRBV2, the J gene TRBJ2-1; 7 bases match TRBD2. Sequenced material: naive CD4+ T cells sorted from blood. The subset denotes: CD45RA+ positively selected. The chain's CDR3 is CASSQPALLAPNSYNEQFF. In DNA, the CDR3 is TGTGCCAGCAGCCAACCCGCTTTACTAGCGCCGAATTCCTACAATGAGCAGTTCTTC.